This T cell receptor beta chain was profiled in a study of CD8 T cells in ankylosing spondylitis. Findings and caveats of the study: It was reported that disease-linked clones were significantly enriched in matched ankylosing spondylitis synovial fluid. Seven or eight highly homologous variants made up a TCR beta motif, and this motif appeared characteristic of ankylosing spondylitis blood.

This clonotype was observed a few times. Its antigen remains unknown. With molecular barcodes, quantitative 5'-RACE was used to make the TCR beta libraries. Using its own MiXCR run on the 5' RACE reads, TCRdb lists one record per CDR3 protein. The sample includes 750,000 to 850,000 distinct CDR3 sequences, about 11% of them seen just once. The V gene lost 0 bases and the J gene lost 3 bases, with 16 bases spanning the gap. Germline CDR1 is SGHRS and CDR2 is YFSETQ. The CDR3 totals 16 residues. V is TRBV5-1 and J is TRBJ2-7; D ambiguous. The sequence derives from a male donor with ankylosing spondylitis. The sequencing sample was made of blood, either unsorted or a sorted T cell fraction (not recorded which). CDR3 amino acids: CASSLGLENLLYEQYF. The CDR3 DNA follows: TGCGCCAGCAGCTTGGGGCTGGAAAACCTTCTCTACGAGCAGTACTTC.